Each of the 5 T cell receptor beta chains below was sequenced from the same sample in a study of blood T cell repertoires in COVID-19 (dated by TCRdb to between 2020 and 2021). Library creation used the immunoSEQ multiplex PCR assay. The immuneACCESS repertoire file appears here via TCRdb, limited to in-frame rearrangements. These files lack a portion of the clones; in checked studies, under half of the deficit traces to unresolved V genes, and the cause of the others is not known. For this sample there are 90,000 to 150,000 clones; 70% to 80% appear just once. Together, the top ten hold 6.2% of the sample. Sequencing was done on a sample of peripheral blood. The origin of the receptors is a man between 65 and 80 years old with acute or convalescent COVID-19.

J is TRBJ1-5 and V is TRBV7-8; tentatively, D is TRBD1 (6 bases). The CDR3 has 16 residues. V dropped 4 bases and J dropped 4 bases, with 17 bases sitting between them. CDR1 SGHVS and CDR2 FQNEAQ come from the germline V gene. CDR3 in DNA: TGTGCCAGCAGCTCCGAGTTCAGGGGACCTAATCAGCCCCAGCATTTT. Its protein product is CASSSEFRGPNQPQHF.

This chain links TRBV4-3 with TRBJ1-2; 7 bases match TRBD1. Germline V lookup: CDR1 LGHNA, CDR2 YSLEER. The CDR3 has 17 amino acids. V lost 0 bases to trimming and J lost 5 bases; unmatched junction nucleotides: 12. The DNA for the CDR3 is TGCGCCAGCAGCCAAGACACACAGGGGATAAATTCTTATGGCTACACCTTC. It is translated as CASSQDTQGINSYGYTF.

This clone has more than one count but fewer than ten. The CDR3 spells CASNPQGGGNQPQHF. In DNA, the CDR3 is TGTGCCAGTAATCCACAGGGGGGAGGCAATCAGCCCCAGCATTTT. The chain links TRBV19 to TRBJ1-5; 8 bases map to TRBD1. The trim removed 7 bases at V and 2 bases at J, leaving 7 bases unmatched. The CDR3 contains 15 residues. Germline-derived CDR1 and CDR2 are LNHDA and SQIVND (reference sequence).

The rearrangement links TRBV5-6 to TRBJ2-2; D ambiguous. Germline loops: CDR1 SGHDT, CDR2 YYEEEE. V gave up 0 bases and J gave up 1 base, with 10 bases separating them. The CDR3 contains 16 residues. CDR3 in amino acids: CASSLVDTVNTGELFF. The CDR3 DNA reads TGTGCCAGCAGCTTGGTCGACACCGTGAACACCGGGGAGCTGTTTTTT.

This clone was observed at least ten times. The junction and the germline gene differ at one end; a read error may be behind it. The chain carries TRBV9 and TRBJ2-2, with D perhaps matching TRBD1 (8 bases). This CDR3 is built from 16 residues. The V gene's germline CDR1 is SGDLS and CDR2 YYNGEE. The CDR3: CASSPRTGRGHRGAVF. CDR3 in DNA: TGTGCCAGCAGCCCCCGGACAGGGAGGGGACACCGGGGAGCTGTTTTT.